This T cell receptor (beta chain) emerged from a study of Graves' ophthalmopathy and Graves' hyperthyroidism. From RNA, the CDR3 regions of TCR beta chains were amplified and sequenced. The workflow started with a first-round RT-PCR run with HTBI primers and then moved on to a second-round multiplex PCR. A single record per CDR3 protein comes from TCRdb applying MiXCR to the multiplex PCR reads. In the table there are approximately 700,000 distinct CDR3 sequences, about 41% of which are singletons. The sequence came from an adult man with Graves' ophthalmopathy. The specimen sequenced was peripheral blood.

CDR3 sequence reads: CASSHEDSGRGTQYF. CDR3 nucleotides: TGTGCCAGCAGCCATGAAGATAGCGGGAGAGGGACCCAGTACTTC. The V and J genes are TRBV7-9 and TRBJ2-5, with 9 bases fitting TRBD2. Trimming at V came to 5 bases and at J to 7 bases, leaving 11 bases not matched to a gene. Germline CDR1 is SEHNR and CDR2 is FQNEAQ (reference sequence). CDR3 size: 15 residues.